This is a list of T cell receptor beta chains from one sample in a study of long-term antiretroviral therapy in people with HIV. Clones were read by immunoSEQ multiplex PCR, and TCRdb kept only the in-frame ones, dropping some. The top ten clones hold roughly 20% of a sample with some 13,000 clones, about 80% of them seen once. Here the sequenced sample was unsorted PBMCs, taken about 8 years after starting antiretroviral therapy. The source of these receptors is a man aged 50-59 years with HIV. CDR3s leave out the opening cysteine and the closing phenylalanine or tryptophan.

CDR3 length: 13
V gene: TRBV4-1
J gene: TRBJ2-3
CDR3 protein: ASSQPLVRGDTQY

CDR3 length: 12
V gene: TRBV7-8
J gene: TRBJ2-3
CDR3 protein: ASSWTGNTDTQY

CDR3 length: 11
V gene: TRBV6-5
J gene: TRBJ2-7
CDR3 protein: ASSHDGPYEQY

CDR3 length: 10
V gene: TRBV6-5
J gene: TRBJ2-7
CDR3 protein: ASPGQGDLEY

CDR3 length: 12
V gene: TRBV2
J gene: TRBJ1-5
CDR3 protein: ASSVTYGNQPQH

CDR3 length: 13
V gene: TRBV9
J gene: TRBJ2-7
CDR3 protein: ASSVSGSLEYEQY

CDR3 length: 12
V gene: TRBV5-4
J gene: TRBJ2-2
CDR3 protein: ASSAAGVPGELF

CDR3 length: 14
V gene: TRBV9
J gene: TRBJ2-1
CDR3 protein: ASSETGDSSYNEQF

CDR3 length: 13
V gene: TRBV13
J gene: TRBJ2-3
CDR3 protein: ASSLVAGGTDTQY

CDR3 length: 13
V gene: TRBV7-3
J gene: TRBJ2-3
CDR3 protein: ASSPGLGLPDTQY

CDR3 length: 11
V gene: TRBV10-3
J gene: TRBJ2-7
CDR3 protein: AIRTDSSYEQY

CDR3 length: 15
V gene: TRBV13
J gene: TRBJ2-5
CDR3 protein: ASSSLLAGGPSETQY

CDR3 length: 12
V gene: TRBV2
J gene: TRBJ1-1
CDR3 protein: ASRPGIGNTEAF

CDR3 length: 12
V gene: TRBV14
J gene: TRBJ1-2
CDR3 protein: ASSLRTGGADYT

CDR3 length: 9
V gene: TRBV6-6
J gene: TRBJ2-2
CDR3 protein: ASSYYEELF

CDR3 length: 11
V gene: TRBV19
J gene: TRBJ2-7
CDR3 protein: ASSQGRSYEQY

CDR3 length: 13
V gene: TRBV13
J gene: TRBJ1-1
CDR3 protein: ASSTPKVGNTEAF

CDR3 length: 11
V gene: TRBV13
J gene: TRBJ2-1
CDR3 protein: ASSLMDYNEQF

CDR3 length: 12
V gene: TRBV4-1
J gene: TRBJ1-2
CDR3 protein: ASSQESFNYGYT

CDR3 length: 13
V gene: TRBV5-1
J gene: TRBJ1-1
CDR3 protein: ASSLNLEMNTEAF

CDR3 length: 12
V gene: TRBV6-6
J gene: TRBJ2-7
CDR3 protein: ASSYGAGGNEQY

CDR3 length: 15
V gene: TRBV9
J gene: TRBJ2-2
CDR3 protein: ASSGAGKGARPGELF

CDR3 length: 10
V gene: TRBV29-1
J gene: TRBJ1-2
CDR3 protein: SVVGANYGYT

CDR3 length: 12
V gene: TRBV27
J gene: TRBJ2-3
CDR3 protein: ASSLWGATDTQY

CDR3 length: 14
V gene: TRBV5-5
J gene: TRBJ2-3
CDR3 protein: ASSLGAEGGTDTQY

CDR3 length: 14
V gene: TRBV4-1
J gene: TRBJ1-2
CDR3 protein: ASSQEDGGGNYGYT

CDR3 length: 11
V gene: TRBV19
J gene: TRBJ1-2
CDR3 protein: ASTFYRDYGYT

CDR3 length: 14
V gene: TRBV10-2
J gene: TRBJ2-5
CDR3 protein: ASSEATGWYQETQY

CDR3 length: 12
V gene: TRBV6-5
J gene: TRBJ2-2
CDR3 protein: ASSYKTSPGELF

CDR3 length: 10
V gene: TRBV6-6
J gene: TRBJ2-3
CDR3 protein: ASRASTDTQY

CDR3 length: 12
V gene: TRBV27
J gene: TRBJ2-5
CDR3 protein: ASSLSGSIQTQY

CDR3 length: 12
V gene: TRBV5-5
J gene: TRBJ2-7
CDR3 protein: ASSPVRGPNEQY

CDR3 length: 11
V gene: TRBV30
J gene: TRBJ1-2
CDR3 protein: AWRAGGGYGYT

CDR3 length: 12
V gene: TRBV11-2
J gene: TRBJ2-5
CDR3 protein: ASSLDPAWETQY

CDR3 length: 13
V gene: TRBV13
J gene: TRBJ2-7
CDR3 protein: ASSLWGAFSYEQY

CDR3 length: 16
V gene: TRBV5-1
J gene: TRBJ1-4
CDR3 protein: ASSVGTGVGMDNEKLF

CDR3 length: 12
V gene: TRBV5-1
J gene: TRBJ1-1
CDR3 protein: ASSSGTYRIEAF

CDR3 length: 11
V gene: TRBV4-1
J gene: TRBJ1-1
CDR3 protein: ASSRMPNTEAF

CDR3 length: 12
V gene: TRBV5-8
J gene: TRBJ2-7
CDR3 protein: ASSLLGTGGEQY

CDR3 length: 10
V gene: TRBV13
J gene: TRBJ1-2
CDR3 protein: ASSFDAYGYT

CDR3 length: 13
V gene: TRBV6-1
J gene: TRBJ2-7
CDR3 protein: ASSELWDRVYEQY

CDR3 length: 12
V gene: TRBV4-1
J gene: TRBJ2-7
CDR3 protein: ASSQDTGLYEQY